This TCR beta chain came from a study of shared clonotypes between healthy human individuals. V dropped 0 bases and J dropped 2 bases, with 8 bases sitting between them. Per the germline V gene, CDR1 is MNHEY and CDR2 is SMNVEV (reference sequence). The CDR3 has 15 residues. Each donor was a Caucasian adult residing in Nashville, Tennessee. Genomic DNA (from each subset) was split evenly across several immunoSEQ plates. Per the original data handling: Filtering of immunoSEQ junctional sequences could not match full-length read filtering. Profiled with immunoSEQ multiplex PCR; TCRdb holds only in-frame clones, not every one. D and trimming were read from the DNA, whereas the V and J calls and clone size are those reported in that table. The sample yields fewer than 600,000 clones, 70% to 80% seen once.

The source is a woman aged 40 to 49 in good health. Some clones in this sample may be carry-over from other donors' samples. Specimen: PBMCs. The chain is built from TRBV27 and TRBJ1-3; D possibly corresponds to TRBD1 (5 bases). The CDR3 nucleotides are TGTGCCAGCAGTTTATCCCGGGGACCTGGAAACACCATATATTTT. Encoded protein: CASSLSRGPGNTIYF.